This T cell receptor (beta chain) was found in a study of OX40 agonist ivuxolimab in advanced cancers. Across the whole study: Ivuxolimab doses were 0.01, 0.1, 0.3, 1.5, 3 or 10 mg/kg every 2 weeks. Of the participants, 40% had some prior anti-PD-1, anti-PD-L1 or anti-CTLA-4 therapy, which was allowed. Study findings and constraints: Partial responders receiving 0.1-3.0 mg/kg showed among the lowest clonal expansion.

Profiled with immunoSEQ multiplex PCR; TCRdb holds only in-frame clones, not every one. Of more than 50,000 clones listed, approximately 80% are singletons. This CDR3 is 15 amino acids long. V shed 4 bases and J 9 bases; nucleotides not matched to a gene: 12. Germline CDR1 is SGHAT and CDR2 is FQDESV (reference sequence). No patient had autoimmune disease or received systemic immunosuppression. In the case of this clone: What it binds is not known.

This material consisted of CD4+ or CD8+ T cells sorted from blood, taken in a trial of the OX40 agonist ivuxolimab. This receptor was obtained from an adult with an advanced solid tumor such as melanoma, head and neck, liver or kidney cancer. The rearrangement uses TRBV11-1 and TRBJ2-5; 9 nucleotides align to TRBD1. The CDR3 sequence is CASSSPGTGWRAQYF. Here the CDR3 DNA reads TGTGCCAGCAGCTCCCCCGGGACAGGGTGGAGGGCCCAGTACTTC.